The 21 T cell receptor beta chains below come from one sample, sequenced in a study of cytomegalovirus exposure and HLA in healthy donors (dated by TCRdb to 2016 to 2017). Libraries came from the immunoSEQ multiplex PCR assay. For the multiplex PCR, a mixture combining 60 forward primers for TCR Vbeta segments and 13 reverse primers for TCR Jbeta segments was used. Held by TCRdb, this immuneACCESS table contains in-frame sequences only and omits some clones. Under half of the omission traces to an unresolved V gene where checked; the cause of the rest is unknown. Counted in this sample were about 160,000 clones; 80% of them appeared once. The ten largest clones add up to 6.3% of the sample. What was sequenced was PBMCs. Receptors were obtained from a male donor in good health and CMV-seropositive.

About this clone itself: One end of the junction fails to match germline, which may point to a read error. This chain joins TRBV19 and TRBJ1-2; unclear D gene. Germline CDR1 LNHDA, CDR2 SQIVND (reference sequence). The CDR3 length is 13 residues. CDR3 DNA: TGTGCCAGTGGTATCGGAGGGATAGATGGCTACACCTTC. It encodes CASGIGGIDGYTF. The full variable domain, completed using reference TRBV19 and TRBJ1-2, is DGGITQSPKYLFRKEGQNVTLSCEQNLNHDAMYWYRQDPGQGLRLIYYSQIVNDFQKGDIAEGYSVSREKKESFPLTVTSAQKNPTAFYLCASGIGGIDGYTFGSGTRLTVV.

This clone was counted once. The chain combines TRBV28 with TRBJ2-4, with a tentative D call TRBD2 (6 bases). Germline V CDR1 and CDR2: MDHEN, SYDVKM. This CDR3 contains 15 residues. Trimming took off 8 bases at V and 0 bases at J, with 14 bases between the two ends. The CDR3 loop reads CASEEGGVAKNIQYF. CDR3 DNA sequence: TGTGCCAGCGAAGAGGGAGGAGTAGCCAAAAACATTCAGTACTTC.

The chain recombines TRBV6-1 with TRBJ2-3; 7 bases fit TRBD2. The CDR3 covers 16 residues. With V trimmed by 3 bases and J by 0 bases, 6 bases remained unmatched. CDR1 and CDR2 from the germline V gene are MNHNS and SASEGT. The CDR3 sequence is CASSDPSGTSTDTQYF. In DNA, the CDR3 is TGTGCCAGCAGTGACCCTAGCGGAACTAGCACAGATACGCAGTATTTT.

The chain is built from TRBV9 and TRBJ1-2, with a possible D match to TRBD1 (5 bases). Germline V CDR1 and CDR2: SGDLS, YYNGEE. This CDR3 is 13 amino acids long. Between the trimmed V and J ends, which lost 0 bases and 4 bases, there was a span of 7 bases. The DNA for the CDR3 is TGTGCCAGCAGCGTAGGACAGCCCTATGGCTACACCTTC. Protein: CASSVGQPYGYTF.

V and J are TRBV7-3 and TRBJ2-1, with 9 bases aligning to TRBD2. CDR3 length equals 15 residues. J lost 5 bases, V lost 4 bases, and 6 bases had no gene match. Germline loops: CDR1 SGHTA, CDR2 FQGTGA. The CDR3 DNA reads as TGTGCCAGCAGCTCTCCTCTAGCGGGAAACAATGAGCAGTTCTTC. Translating gives CASSSPLAGNNEQFF.

V is TRBV11-3 and J is TRBJ1-6; D is possibly TRBD1 (5 bases). Trimming stripped 4 bases from V and 10 bases from J, with 17 bases between. Germline values: CDR1 SGHNT, CDR2 YENEEA. The CDR3 sequence is 15 residues long. CDR3 amino acids: CASSSAAGRGSPLHF. Here the CDR3 DNA reads TGTGCCAGCAGCTCCGCGGCGGGGCGAGGATCACCCCTCCACTTT.

The gene calls are TRBV28 and TRBJ2-7, with 12 positions matching TRBD2. J lost 4 bases, V lost 8 bases, and 6 bases had no gene match. This CDR3 comprises 14 residues. Germline loops: CDR1 MDHEN, CDR2 SYDVKM. The DNA of the CDR3 is TGTGCCAGCCGAACTAGCGGGAGGCAGTACGAGCAGTACTTC. Protein: CASRTSGRQYEQYF.

V is TRBV7-2 and J is TRBJ2-1; TRBD2 matches at 12 bases. CDR3 size: 16 residues. Germline CDR1 and CDR2: SGHTA and FQGNSA. J lost 10 bases, V lost 3 bases, and 10 bases had no gene match. The CDR3 spells CASSFRLAGERREQFF. The CDR3 nucleotides read TGTGCCAGCAGCTTTCGACTAGCGGGAGAGCGGCGCGAGCAGTTCTTC.

The chain couples TRBV27 to TRBJ2-7; D is possibly TRBD1 (6 bases). The CDR3 length is 15 residues. Trimming took off 5 bases at V and 0 bases at J, with 14 bases between the two ends. Germline CDR1 and CDR2: MNHEY and SMNVEV (reference sequence). The CDR3 is CASSLSRGSSYEQYF. The CDR3, as DNA: TGTGCCAGCAGTCTTTCGAGGGGGAGCTCCTACGAGCAGTACTTC.

In its sample, this clone was seen once. The V and J genes are TRBV6-1 and TRBJ1-2, with D hard to call. CDR1 and CDR2 from the germline V gene are MNHNS and SASEGT. Trimming cost V 6 bases and J 3 bases, with 14 bases left between them. The CDR3 is 14 residues long. CDR3 nucleotide sequence: TGTGCCAGCAGCGTCGCGGCAGACCACTATGGCTACACCTTC. This sequence encodes CASSVAADHYGYTF.

V and J are TRBV2 and TRBJ2-1, with 7 positions matching TRBD2. This CDR3 comprises 22 residues. Germline V CDR1 and CDR2: SNHLY, FYNNEI. Trimming removed 1 base from V and 1 base from J; junction bases left unmatched: 22. CDR3 sequence reads: CASSEDELMGLTSTNSYNEQFF. In nucleotides, the CDR3 is TGTGCCAGCAGTGAAGATGAGTTAATGGGTTTGACTAGCACCAATTCCTACAATGAGCAGTTCTTC.

The J gene is TRBJ2-5, the V gene TRBV7-8; no clear D. Germline assignment: CDR1 SGHVS and CDR2 FQNEAQ. V was clipped by 1 base and J by 5 bases, with 11 bases between them. CDR3 length: 14 amino acids. The CDR3 DNA reads as TGTGCCAGCAGCTTAGTCTCTGTCCTGGAGACCCAGTACTTC. This translates into CASSLVSVLETQYF.

The V call is TRBV7-9, the J call TRBJ2-7; D is perhaps TRBD2 (6 bases). CDR1 and CDR2 from the germline V gene are SEHNR and FQNEAQ (reference sequence). There are 17 residues in the CDR3. V was shortened by 3 bases and J by 0 bases, with 18 bases between the two germline ends. CDR3 DNA: TGTGCCAGCAGCTTGGCCTCCCCTAGCGACAGCTCCTACGAGCAGTACTTC. This encodes CASSLASPSDSSYEQYF. The whole variable domain, filled in from reference TRBV7-9 and TRBJ2-7, reads DTGVSQNPRHKITKRGQNVTFRCDPISEHNRLYWYRQTLGQGPEFLTYFQNEAQLEKSRLLSDRFSAERPKGSFSTLEIQRTEQGDSAMYLCASSLASPSDSSYEQYFGPGTRLTVT.

The rearrangement uses TRBV19 and TRBJ2-7, with TRBD2 matching 9 bases. Unmatched junction bases numbered 0, after V lost 3 bases and J lost 3 bases. CDR3 length: 13 residues. Germline assignment: CDR1 LNHDA and CDR2 SQIVND (reference sequence). Here the CDR3 DNA reads TGTGCCAGTAGTATGACTAGCGGCTACGAGCAGTACTTC. Translating it yields CASSMTSGYEQYF.

The rearrangement uses TRBV10-2 and TRBJ1-1; a weak D match, TRBD1 (6 bases). The CDR3 is made up of 11 amino acids. From germline, CDR1 is WSHSY and CDR2 SAAADI. V gave up 10 bases and J gave up 5 bases, with 11 bases separating them. CDR3 nucleotides: TGCGCCATCACCCAGGGGACTGAAGCTTTCTTT. This sequence encodes CAITQGTEAFF.

This clone appeared a single time. The chain has TRBV15 and TRBJ1-4, with D unclear. The germline V gene encodes CDR1 LNHNV and CDR2 YYDKDF (reference sequence). The CDR3 length is 16 residues. The V end lost 1 base, the J end lost 4 bases, and 13 bases lay between the germline ends. The CDR3 reads CATSRVNGAVNEKLFF. CDR3 coding DNA: TGTGCCACCAGCAGAGTGAACGGCGCGGTTAATGAAAAACTGTTTTTT.

The rearrangement links TRBV25-1 to TRBJ2-7, with 11 bases that match TRBD1. Per germline, CDR1 MGHDK and CDR2 SYGVNS. This CDR3 has 13 residues. The J segment lost 7 bases and the V segment lost 7 bases, leaving 6 bases of the junction unmatched. In DNA form, the CDR3 reads TGTGCCAGCACGGACAGGGGGCCGGGTGAGCAGTACTTC. This gives the protein CASTDRGPGEQYF.

V is TRBV15 and J is TRBJ2-2, with 12 bases that match TRBD2. Per the germline V gene, CDR1 is LNHNV and CDR2 is YYDKDF (reference sequence). There are 20 residues in the CDR3. V trimming: 5 bases; J trimming: 2 bases; junction bases outside the gene matches: 15. This CDR3 is CATSSLGGLAGSLNTGELFF. CDR3 bases: TGTGCCACCAGCTCTCTCGGGGGACTAGCGGGTAGTCTCAACACCGGGGAGCTGTTTTTT.

This chain connects TRBV18 to TRBJ1-5; D call uncertain. V lost 2 bases, J lost 2 bases, and 10 bases lay in between. This CDR3 spans 15 amino acids. From germline, CDR1 is KGHSH and CDR2 LQKENI. The DNA for the CDR3 is TGTGCCAGCTCACCATCCGGGTCAGGCAATCAGCCCCAGCATTTT. Its protein is CASSPSGSGNQPQHF.

This clone came up a few times. The genes are TRBV4-1 and TRBJ2-3; TRBD1 matches at 12 bases. V gave up 0 bases and J gave up 4 bases; unmatched junction bases: 5. Germline-derived CDR1 and CDR2 are MGHRA and YSYEKL. CDR3 length: 17 amino acids. This chain's CDR3 is CASSQDPGQGAADTQYF. The CDR3 nucleotides read TGCGCCAGCAGCCAAGATCCGGGACAGGGGGCAGCAGATACGCAGTATTTT.

This rearrangement joins TRBV29-1 to TRBJ2-1, with TRBD2 as a possible D gene (6 bases). CDR1 SQVTM and CDR2 ANQGSEA come from the germline V gene. The CDR3 loop spans 15 amino acids. Trimming shortened V by 3 bases and J by 0 bases, and 12 bases separated the two germline ends. CDR3 DNA: TGCAGCGTTGATTTGGGCGGGAACTCCTACAATGAGCAGTTCTTC. Its protein is CSVDLGGNSYNEQFF.